Presented here are 32 T cell receptor beta chains from one specimen sequenced in a study of patients and donors after allogeneic stem cell transplantation (dated by TCRdb to the early 2020s). Library preparation employed RT-PCR. Sequencing was performed on a NextSeq 550. In TCRdb, the public reads were trimmed at Q25 with fastp and aligned with MiXCR, with productive beta chains retained. Each entry is one CDR3 protein sequence, shown with its most common DNA and genes. For this sample the table gives approximately 150,000 distinct CDR3 sequences, of which 25% to 35% were detected only once. The ten largest account for around 3% of the sample. Input material: blood, either unsorted or a sorted T cell fraction (not recorded which). These receptors originate from a human donor who was either an allogeneic HSCT recipient or a stem cell or donor lymphocyte infusion donor (not recorded which). It is not recorded whose cells these are; they may come from a transplant donor.

The chain links TRBV25-1 to TRBJ1-1; D remains unclear. The CDR3 totals 13 residues. Germline lookup yields CDR1 MGHDK and CDR2 SYGVNS. V lost 3 bases, J lost 11 bases, and 16 bases lay in between. CDR3 sequence (DNA): TGTGCCAGCAGTGAGGTCGGGAGGACTCGCGCTTTCTTT. Its protein product is CASSEVGRTRAFF. The full variable domain, in which reference TRBV25-1 and TRBJ1-1 provide the parts outside the CDR3, is EADIYQTPRYLVIGTGKKITLECSQTMGHDKMYWYQQDPGMELHLIHYSYGVNSTEKGDLSSESTVSRIRTEHFPLTLESARPSHTSQYLCASSEVGRTRAFFGQGTRLTVV.

J is TRBJ2-3 and V is TRBV27; 8 bases agree with TRBD2. Germline V CDR1 and CDR2: MNHEY, SMNVEV (reference sequence). J was trimmed by 5 bases and V by 8 bases; bases with no gene match: 6. The CDR3 has 13 residues. The CDR3 is CASRAGVVDTQYF. The DNA for the CDR3 is TGTGCCAGCCGAGCGGGAGTAGTAGATACGCAGTATTTT.

The CDR3 nucleotides are TGTGCCAGCAGGGCCGGGACAGGGTTAAGCAATCAGCCCCAGCATTTT. Encoded protein: CASRAGTGLSNQPQHF. V and J are TRBV2 and TRBJ1-5; 9 bases are shared with TRBD1. Germline lookup yields CDR1 SNHLY and CDR2 FYNNEI. CDR3 length equals 16 residues. V was clipped by 6 bases and J by 1 base; unmatched bases: 7.

As DNA, the CDR3 is TGTGCCAGCAACGGCGGGACAGATCTCACAGATACGCAGTATTTT. Protein sequence: CASNGGTDLTDTQYF. This rearrangement joins TRBV12-3 or TRBV12-4 to TRBJ2-3, with TRBD1 as a possible D gene (7 bases). There are 15 residues in the CDR3. Trimming removed 7 bases from V and 2 bases from J, with 16 bases in between.

This chain links TRBV20-1 with TRBJ2-7; 7 bases align to TRBD2. Germline V CDR1 and CDR2: DFQATT, SNEGSKA (reference sequence). The CDR3 spans 13 residues. Trimming cost V 3 bases and J 3 bases; bases outside gene matches: 5. The CDR3 spells CSASLGGSYEQYF. The CDR3 nucleotides read TGCAGTGCTAGCCTTGGCGGGAGCTACGAGCAGTACTTC.

This chain links TRBV6-5 with TRBJ1-2; TRBD1 is a possible D gene (6 bases). The CDR3 loop spans 14 amino acids. V was clipped by 2 bases and J by 3 bases, with 10 bases between them. Germline V gene sequence: CDR1 MNHEY, CDR2 SVGAGI. The CDR3 DNA is TGTGCCAGCAGTTACAGGGGGGAATACTATGGCTACACCTTC. Translating gives CASSYRGEYYGYTF.

V is TRBV28 and J is TRBJ1-2, with D uncertain. Germline loops: CDR1 MDHEN, CDR2 SYDVKM. The V and J ends lost 2 bases and 5 bases respectively, with 12 bases between them. The CDR3 is made up of 14 amino acids. The CDR3 sequence: CASSLIDDGYGYTF. The CDR3 bases are TGTGCCAGCAGTTTAATCGATGATGGGTATGGCTACACCTTC.

The chain is built from TRBV4-2 and TRBJ2-7, with TRBD2 matching over 12 bases. The germline CDR1 and CDR2 sequences are LGHNA and YNFKEQ. CDR3 length equals 16 residues. The ends lost 4 bases at V and 3 bases at J; junction bases unmatched: 7. The CDR3 bases are TGTGCCAGCAGCCCCCTACAGGGACTAGCGGGCTACGAGCAGTACTTC. This translates into CASSPLQGLAGYEQYF.

The CDR3 DNA reads as TGCGCCAGCACAGGCGGGAGCGGGGGCTCCTACAATGAGCAGTTCTTC. This translates into CASTGGSGGSYNEQFF. The rearrangement uses TRBV5-1 and TRBJ2-1; 8 bases are a match to TRBD2. Trimming cost V 6 bases and J 0 bases; bases outside gene matches: 8. The CDR3 consists of 16 residues. The V gene's germline CDR1 is SGHRS and CDR2 YFSETQ.

The rearrangement uses TRBV25-1 and TRBJ2-1; TRBD2 agrees at 8 bases. The germline V gene has CDR1 MGHDK and CDR2 SYGVNS. Germline trimming cut 5 bases from V and 2 bases from J; bases unmatched to any gene: 5. The CDR3 is made up of 15 amino acids. CDR3 DNA sequence: TGTGCCAGCAGTACTATAGCGGGACCCTACAATGAGCAGTTCTTC. Translated, it gives CASSTIAGPYNEQFF.

CDR3 sequence (DNA): TGTGCCAGCAGCTTGTGGCTTGGGGGCTCCTACGAGCAGTACTTC. Its protein product is CASSLWLGGSYEQYF. The chain uses TRBV5-4 and TRBJ2-7; D possibly matches TRBD1 or TRBD2 (5 bases each). Between the trimmed V and J ends, which lost 1 base and 0 bases, there was a span of 11 bases. CDR3 length: 15 residues. Germline V gene data show CDR1 as SGHNT and CDR2 as YYREEE (reference sequence).

The rearrangement links TRBV4-3 to TRBJ1-2; D is ambiguous. The CDR3 length is 14 residues. Germline lookup yields CDR1 LGHNA and CDR2 YSLEER. Between the trimmed V and J ends, which lost 3 bases and 5 bases, there was a span of 13 bases. The CDR3 nucleotides are TGCGCCAGCAGCCACGGATTGGGCATTTATGGCTACACCTTC. Protein sequence: CASSHGLGIYGYTF.

The chain couples TRBV27 to TRBJ1-1, with D uncertain. The CDR3 length is 13 residues. V was shortened by 6 bases and J by 2 bases, with 10 bases between the two germline ends. Germline V gives CDR1 MNHEY, CDR2 SMNVEV (reference sequence). CDR3 sequence (DNA): TGTGCCAGCAGCAAATTCCCAAACACTGAAGCTTTCTTT. Translated, it gives CASSKFPNTEAFF.

J is TRBJ2-1 and V is TRBV4-1, with 7 bases identical to TRBD2. In germline, CDR1 is MGHRA, CDR2 YSYEKL. The CDR3 has 16 residues. The junction had 5 bases not matched to a gene; V was cut back by 2 bases and J by 1 base. CDR3 sequence: CASSQRLAVSYNEQFF. The CDR3 nucleotides read TGCGCCAGCAGCCAACGGCTAGCGGTTTCCTACAATGAGCAGTTCTTC.

The chain couples TRBV2 to TRBJ2-3; D might be TRBD2 (6 bases). Germline CDR1 and CDR2: SNHLY and FYNNEI. The CDR3 covers 16 residues. V was pared by 7 bases and J by 0 bases, with 17 bases between. The CDR3 bases are TGTGCCAGCAATCCAAGACGCGGGGCTAGCACAGATACGCAGTATTTT. This translates into CASNPRRGASTDTQYF. Supplemented by reference TRBV2 and TRBJ2-3, the full variable domain reads EPEVTQTPSHQVTQMGQEVILRCVPISNHLYFYWYRQILGQKVEFLVSFYNNEISEKSEIFDDQFSVERPDGSNFTLKIRSTKLEDSAMYFCASNPRRGASTDTQYFGPGTRLTVL.

In this sample, this clonotype turned up many times. The gene calls are TRBV15 and TRBJ2-7; 7 bases line up with TRBD2. Losses at the gene ends were 1 base for V and 6 bases for J; bases not matched to a gene: 3. The germline V gene encodes CDR1 LNHNV and CDR2 YYDKDF (reference sequence). The CDR3 runs 13 residues. The CDR3 bases are TGTGCCACCAGCAGAGTATTAGCGGGCGAGCAGTACTTC. This codes for CATSRVLAGEQYF.

This clonotype was detected only a few times. The chain uses TRBV27 and TRBJ2-6, with D uncertain. The CDR3 covers 14 residues. Trimming removed 7 bases at V and 0 bases at J, with 7 bases between. From germline, CDR1 is MNHEY and CDR2 SMNVEV (reference sequence). The CDR3 coding sequence is TGTGCCAGCAAGCAGATCTCTGGGGCCAACGTCCTGACTTTC. This translates into CASKQISGANVLTF.

The chain combines TRBV5-8 with TRBJ2-5, with D unclear. Trimming cost V 1 base and J 5 bases, with 12 bases left between them. The CDR3 is 14 amino acids. Germline V lookup: CDR1 SGHTS, CDR2 YDEGEE. CDR3 protein: CASSLIGVRETQYF. In DNA form, the CDR3 reads TGTGCCAGCAGCTTGATTGGGGTCAGGGAGACCCAGTACTTC.

At least ten counts were recorded for this clonotype. This chain uses TRBV10-3 with TRBJ1-1; D is possibly TRBD1 (6 bases). In germline, CDR1 is ENHRY, CDR2 SYGVKD. V was trimmed by 0 bases and J by 6 bases, leaving 11 bases between them. CDR3 length: 14 residues. The CDR3 DNA reads as TGTGCCATCAGTGAGTCTAGGGACATCCCTGAAGCTTTCTTT. This codes for CAISESRDIPEAFF.

This rearrangement joins TRBV6-5 to TRBJ1-1; TRBD1 is a possible D gene (6 bases). This CDR3 contains 16 residues. CDR1 and CDR2 from the germline V gene are MNHEY and SVGAGI. Between the trimmed V and J ends, which lost 0 bases and 0 bases, there was a span of 11 bases. The CDR3 loop reads CASSYSFNRVNTEAFF. CDR3 DNA sequence: TGTGCCAGCAGTTACTCTTTTAACAGGGTGAACACTGAAGCTTTCTTT.

This clonotype was counted at least ten times. The chain employs TRBV5-6 and TRBJ1-2, with D possibly TRBD1 on 5 matching bases. Trimming left V 1 base short and J 6 bases short, with 10 bases between. Germline V gene sequence: CDR1 SGHDT, CDR2 YYEEEE. The CDR3 has 13 residues. The CDR3 here is CASSLRGGDGYTF. The CDR3 DNA sequence: TGTGCCAGCAGCTTGAGGGGAGGAGATGGCTACACCTTC.

This clonotype occurred many times. V and J are TRBV12-3 or TRBV12-4 and TRBJ1-1, with D possibly being TRBD1 (6 bases). V lost 3 bases, J lost 2 bases, and 10 bases lay in between. CDR3 size: 14 residues. The CDR3 loop is CASSLAGVNTEAFF. The DNA for the CDR3 is TGTGCCAGCAGTTTGGCAGGGGTTAACACTGAAGCTTTCTTT.

The genes are TRBV7-3 and TRBJ2-2; TRBD1 agrees at 8 bases. The CDR3 is 14 residues long. The germline CDR1 and CDR2 sequences are SGHTA and FQGTGA. Trimming took 5 bases from V and 6 from J; bases not matched to a gene: 5. The CDR3 reads CASSPGGAPGELFF. The CDR3 DNA sequence: TGTGCCAGCAGCCCAGGGGGCGCCCCCGGGGAGCTGTTTTTT.

There are many counts of this clonotype. The chain recombines TRBV12-3 or TRBV12-4 with TRBJ1-4; D ambiguous. V was pared by 3 bases and J by 5 bases, with 10 bases between. The CDR3 consists of 14 residues. This CDR3 reads CASSFRQKNEKLFF. The CDR3 nucleotides read TGTGCCAGCAGTTTTCGGCAGAAAAATGAAAAACTGTTTTTT.

This clonotype was observed a few times. The DNA of the CDR3 is TGTGCCACCCGGCTGCGGGGCACAGATACGCAGTATTTT. It codes for CATRLRGTDTQYF. The chain employs TRBV10-3 and TRBJ2-3; D possibly corresponds to TRBD2 (5 bases). The V gene's germline CDR1 is ENHRY and CDR2 SYGVKD. V gave up 10 bases and J gave up 1 base, with 12 bases separating them. The CDR3 consists of 13 residues.

The chain recombines TRBV4-3 with TRBJ2-1; 9 bases are shared with TRBD1. Germline V lookup: CDR1 LGHNA, CDR2 YSLEER. V shed 4 bases, J shed 6 bases, and the junction held 4 bases outside the gene matches. CDR3 length: 14 amino acids. The CDR3 DNA follows: TGCGCCAGCAGCCGTCCGGGACAGGGCAATGAGCAGTTCTTC. It translates to CASSRPGQGNEQFF.

At least ten counts were recorded for this clonotype. In DNA form, the CDR3 reads TGCGCCAGCAGCTTAAATCTGAGACAGGGCGACATGAACACTGAAGCTTTCTTT. Translation: CASSLNLRQGDMNTEAFF. V is TRBV5-1 and J is TRBJ1-1; 7 bases are a match to TRBD1. The germline V gene encodes CDR1 SGHRS and CDR2 YFSETQ. V dropped 2 bases and J dropped 0; count of bases not matched to a gene: 13. CDR3 length equals 18 residues.

The V gene is TRBV7-2, the J gene TRBJ2-1; TRBD2 aligns across 8 bases. In germline, CDR1 is SGHTA, CDR2 FQGNSA. V lost 8 bases and J lost 8; bases outside the gene matches: 11. CDR3 size: 14 residues. CDR3 loop: CASRPGRAIDEQFF. CDR3 DNA: TGTGCCAGCCGTCCCGGGAGGGCCATCGATGAGCAGTTCTTC.

The V gene is TRBV20-1, the J gene TRBJ2-7, with 8 bases matching TRBD2. V shed 1 base, J shed 7 bases, and the junction held 9 bases outside the gene matches. This CDR3 spans 14 amino acids. Germline-derived CDR1 and CDR2 are DFQATT and SNEGSKA (reference sequence). As DNA, the CDR3 is TGCAGTGCTAGAGTGCGAAGGCTAGCGGGTGAGCAGTACTTC. This gives the protein CSARVRRLAGEQYF.

In its sample, this clonotype was seen a few times. The V and J genes are TRBV20-1 and TRBJ2-7; D gene uncertain. The germline V and J ends were trimmed by 1 base and 2 bases, with 6 bases remaining between them. Germline V gene sequence: CDR1 DFQATT, CDR2 SNEGSKA (reference sequence). There are 12 residues in the CDR3. CDR3 DNA sequence: TGCAGTGCTAGAGGGGAAGCCTACGAGCAGTACTTC. This gives the protein CSARGEAYEQYF.

The gene calls are TRBV5-1 and TRBJ2-3, with D maybe TRBD2 (6 bases). This CDR3 spans 17 amino acids. Germline CDR1 is SGHRS and CDR2 is YFSETQ. V was pared by 4 bases and J by 3 bases, with 21 bases between. CDR3 DNA sequence: TGCGCCAGCAGCCCCCATAGCGGTCTACCAGGGACAGATACGCAGTATTTT. Its translation: CASSPHSGLPGTDTQYF.

This clonotype was counted at least ten times. The chain has TRBV18 and TRBJ1-2; D may be TRBD1 (5 bases). CDR3 length: 15 amino acids. Trimming took off 5 bases at V and 4 bases at J, with 17 bases between the two ends. Germline V gene lookup returns CDR1 KGHSH and CDR2 LQKENI. This CDR3 is CASSTGRQGGYGYTF. CDR3 nucleotide sequence: TGTGCCAGCTCAACCGGACGTCAGGGTGGCTATGGCTACACCTTC.